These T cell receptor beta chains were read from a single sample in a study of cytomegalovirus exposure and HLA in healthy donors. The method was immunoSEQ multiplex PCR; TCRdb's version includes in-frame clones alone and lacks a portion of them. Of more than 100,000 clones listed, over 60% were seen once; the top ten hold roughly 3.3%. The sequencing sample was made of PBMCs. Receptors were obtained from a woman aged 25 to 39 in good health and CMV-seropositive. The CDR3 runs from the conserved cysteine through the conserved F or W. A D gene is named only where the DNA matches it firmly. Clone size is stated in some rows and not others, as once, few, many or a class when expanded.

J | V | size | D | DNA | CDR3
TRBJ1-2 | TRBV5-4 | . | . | TGTGCCAGCAGCTTGGTGGCAGGGGCTTTTGGTGGCTACACCTTC | CASSLVAGAFGGYTF
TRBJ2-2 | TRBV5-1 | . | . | TGCGCCAGCAGCACCCTGGGGCCGTACACCGGGGAGCTGTTTTTT | CASSTLGPYTGELFF
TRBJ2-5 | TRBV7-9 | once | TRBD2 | TGTGCCAGCAGCATCCGGAGTAGCGGGGTGGAGACCCAGTACTTC | CASSIRSSGVETQYF
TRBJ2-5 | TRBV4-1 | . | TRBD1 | TGCGCCAGCAGCCAAGGGGACAGGGATGCCGAGACCCAGTACTTC | CASSQGDRDAETQYF
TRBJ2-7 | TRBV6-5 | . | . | TGTGCCAGCAGTTCAGACAGCTCCTACGAGCAGTACTTC | CASSSDSSYEQYF
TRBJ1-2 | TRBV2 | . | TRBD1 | TGTGCCAGCGAGGGACAGGGCTATGGCTACACCTTC | CASEGQGYGYTF
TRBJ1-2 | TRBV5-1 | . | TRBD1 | TGCGCCAGCTGCCCGGGACAGCCCTGTTACTATGGCTACACCTTC | CASCPGQPCYYGYTF
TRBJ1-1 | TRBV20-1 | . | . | TGCAGTGCTCAGACAGATGAAGCTTTCTTT | CSAQTDEAFF
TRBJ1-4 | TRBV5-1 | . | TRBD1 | TGCGCCAGCAGCCCGGGGACAGGGGGCCGAGGTGAAAAACTGTTTTTT | CASSPGTGGRGEKLFF
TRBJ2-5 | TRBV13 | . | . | TGTGCCAGCAGCCCGAGGACAGGGAGGGCGACCCAGTACTTC | CASSPRTGRATQYF
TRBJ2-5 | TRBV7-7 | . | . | TGTGCCAGCAGCCCGACGGGGAATCACCAAGAGACCCAGTACTTC | CASSPTGNHQETQYF
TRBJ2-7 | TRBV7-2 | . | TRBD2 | TGTGCCAGCAGCAGACAGACTAGCGGGGGGCCCGGGGAGCAGTACTTC | CASSRQTSGGPGEQYF
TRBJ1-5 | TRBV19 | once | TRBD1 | TGTGCCAGTAGTACGGACAGGGCCAGGCCCCAGCATTTT | CASSTDRARPQHF
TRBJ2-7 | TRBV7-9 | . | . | TGTGCCAGCAGCCCTGGACAGAGCTCCTACGAGCAGTACTTC | CASSPGQSSYEQYF
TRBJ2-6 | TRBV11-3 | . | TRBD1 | TGTGCCAGCAGCTTAGGCAGGGGGTCTGGGGCCAACGTCCTGACTTTC | CASSLGRGSGANVLTF
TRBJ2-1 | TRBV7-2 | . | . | TGTGCCAGCCGGTCTAGCGTAGCGTACAATGAGCAGTTCTTC | CASRSSVAYNEQFF
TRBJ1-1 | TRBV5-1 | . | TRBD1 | TGCGCCAGCAGCCAAACAGGGGGCTTGACTGAAGCTTTCTTT | CASSQTGGLTEAFF